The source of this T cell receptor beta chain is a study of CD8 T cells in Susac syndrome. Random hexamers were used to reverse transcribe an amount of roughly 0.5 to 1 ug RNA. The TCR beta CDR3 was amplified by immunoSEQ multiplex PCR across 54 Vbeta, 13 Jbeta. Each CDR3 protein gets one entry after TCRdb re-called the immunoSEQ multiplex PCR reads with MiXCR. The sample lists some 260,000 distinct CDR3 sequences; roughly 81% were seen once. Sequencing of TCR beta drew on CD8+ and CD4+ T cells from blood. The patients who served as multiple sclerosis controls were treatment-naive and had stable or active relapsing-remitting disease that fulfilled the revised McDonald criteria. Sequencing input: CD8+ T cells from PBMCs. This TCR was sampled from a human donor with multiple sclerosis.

The CDR3 sequence: CASTGDAYNEQFF. CDR3 sequence (DNA): TGTGCCAGCACCGGGGACGCATACAATGAGCAGTTCTTC. This chain links TRBV27 with TRBJ2-1, with D perhaps TRBD1 or TRBD2 (5 bases each). The CDR3 has 13 residues. V was pared by 7 bases and J by 4 bases, with 11 bases between. Germline CDR1 MNHEY, CDR2 SMNVEV (reference sequence).